Presented here are 9 T cell receptor beta chains from one specimen sequenced in a study of blood T cell repertoires in COVID-19. The data were produced by immunoSEQ multiplex PCR, yet TCRdb's version contains in-frame clones alone and is incomplete. The sample includes about 170,000 clones, just under 85% of them seen just once. Sequenced: peripheral blood. All receptors come from an elderly woman with acute or convalescent COVID-19.

This chain connects TRBV5-4 to TRBJ2-7; the D gene is possibly TRBD2 (6 bases). V gave up 4 bases and J gave up 2 bases, with 13 bases separating them. CDR3 length: 14 amino acids. The germline gives CDR1 SGHNT, CDR2 YYREEE (reference sequence). CDR3 nucleotides: TGTGCCAGCAGCCGTTGGGGGGAAGCCTACGAGCAGTACTTC. Translating gives CASSRWGEAYEQYF.

The J gene is TRBJ1-3, the V gene TRBV5-1; TRBD1 agrees at 8 bases. CDR1 is SGHRS and CDR2 is YFSETQ in the germline V gene. This CDR3 contains 15 residues. Trimming removed 4 bases from V and 2 bases from J; junction bases left unmatched: 5. CDR3 DNA: TGCGCCAGCAGCCGGGACAGGAACCCTGGAAACACCATATATTTT. Its translation: CASSRDRNPGNTIYF.

This rearrangement joins TRBV29-1 to TRBJ2-1, with TRBD2 matching over 8 bases. The CDR3 has 16 residues. CDR1 SQVTM and CDR2 ANQGSEA come from the germline V gene. The trim removed 2 bases at V and 8 bases at J, leaving 14 bases unmatched. The CDR3 loop is CSVEPPREGPLYEQFF. The CDR3 bases are TGCAGCGTTGAACCTCCTCGGGAGGGCCCTCTCTATGAGCAGTTCTTC.

This clone was detected only a few times. The CDR3 bases are TGTGCCACCAGTGATGGACAGGCTACGAATGAAAAACTGTTTTTT. Translation: CATSDGQATNEKLFF. The chain is built from TRBV24-1 and TRBJ1-4; 7 nucleotides agree with TRBD1. Germline V lookup: CDR1 KGHDR, CDR2 SFDVKD. The CDR3 runs 15 residues. J was trimmed by 5 bases and V by 3 bases; bases with no gene match: 5.

This clone has just a few counts. V and J are TRBV5-5 and TRBJ1-5; tentative D call: TRBD1 (5 bases). Germline assignment: CDR1 SGHKS and CDR2 YYEKEE (reference sequence). This CDR3 spans 16 amino acids. Deletions cut 1 base from V and 1 base from J, with 12 bases between. DNA of the CDR3: TGTGCCAGCAGCTTGTCCGGGGGAGGAAGCAATCAGCCCCAGCATTTT. Amino acids: CASSLSGGGSNQPQHF.

The chain carries TRBV5-4 and TRBJ1-1; 8 bases map to TRBD1. The CDR3 sequence is 13 residues long. Germline V gives CDR1 SGHNT, CDR2 YYREEE (reference sequence). V dropped 3 bases and J dropped 4; count of bases not matched to a gene: 2. The CDR3 spells CASSSQGATEAFF. CDR3 DNA sequence: TGTGCCAGCAGCTCCCAGGGGGCCACTGAAGCTTTCTTT.

This sequence joins TRBV3-1 (or the pseudogene TRBV3-2) and TRBJ2-2; 7 bases are shared with TRBD2. V shed 4 bases and J 7 bases; nucleotides not matched to a gene: 6. This CDR3 has 14 residues. CDR1 and CDR2 (germline): LGHDT, YNNKEL (reference sequence). The CDR3, as DNA: TGTGCCAGCAGCCCCGGGGGGAGTTTCGGGGAGCTGTTTTTT. Translation: CASSPGGSFGELFF.

J is TRBJ1-2 and V is TRBV7-9; the D gene is possibly TRBD1 (6 bases). The germline gives CDR1 SEHNR, CDR2 FQNEAQ (reference sequence). The germline V and J ends were trimmed by 1 base and 9 bases, with 18 bases remaining between them. This CDR3 contains 15 residues. The CDR3 sequence: CASSLDRGLDSRYTF. The CDR3 coding sequence is TGTGCCAGCAGCTTAGATAGGGGCCTGGACAGTCGCTACACCTTC.

The rearrangement joins TRBV6-6 to TRBJ1-2, with D tentatively TRBD1 (6 bases). The CDR3 is made up of 15 amino acids. Germline assignment: CDR1 MNHNY and CDR2 SVGAGI (reference sequence). V lost 2 bases to trimming and J lost 3 bases, with 13 bases between them. In DNA, the CDR3 is TGTGCCAGCAGTTACCAAAACAGGGTCGACTATGGCTACACCTTC. Translated: CASSYQNRVDYGYTF.